This T cell receptor beta chain derives from a study of yellow fever vaccine responses in identical twins. TCRdb called the RT-PCR reads again in MiXCR, with one record for every CDR3 protein. The sample carries around 7,200 distinct CDR3 sequences, about 86% recorded once. The ends lost 1 base at V and 11 bases at J; junction bases unmatched: 12. This CDR3 comprises 15 residues. CDR1 is SEHNR and CDR2 is FQNEAQ in the germline V gene (reference sequence). The genes are TRBV7-9 and TRBJ1-2; 8 bases are a match to TRBD1. The sequence was collected from a woman aged 18-35 years who received the yellow fever vaccine. The sequenced sample was T cells from blood (PBMCs), unsorted or a sorted subset (not recorded which), obtained before or after yellow fever vaccination (not recorded which). Here the CDR3 DNA reads TGTGCCAGCAGCTTAGATCCAGGGGGCGTTGTGGTGTACACCTTC. Translation gives CASSLDPGGVVVYTF.